The 4 T cell receptor beta chains presented below share a single source sample, sequenced in a study of blood T cell repertoires in COVID-19. Some clones are missing from TCRdb's copy, which holds only in-frame ones; the method was immunoSEQ multiplex PCR. The table includes 200,000 to 250,000 clones, around nine tenths detected once. The sequencing sample was made of peripheral blood. The receptors stem from a middle-aged woman who had recovered from COVID-19.

This chain connects TRBV18 to TRBJ2-2; TRBD2 matches 9 bases. The J segment lost 4 bases and the V segment lost 4 bases, leaving 7 bases of the junction unmatched. Per the germline V gene, CDR1 is KGHSH and CDR2 is LQKENI. The CDR3 covers 16 residues. The DNA of the CDR3 is TGTGCCAGCTCACTGATAGCGGGAGTAAGCACCGGGGAGCTGTTTTTT. It specifies CASSLIAGVSTGELFF. Full variable domain (missing parts from reference TRBV18 and TRBJ2-2): NAGVMQNPRHLVRRRGQEARLRCSPMKGHSHVYWYRQLPEEGLKFMVYLQKENIIDESGMPKERFSAEFPKEGPSILRIQQVVRGDSAAYFCASSLIAGVSTGELFFGEGSRLTVL.

V usage is TRBV11-2 and J usage is TRBJ2-7, with 14 bases identical to TRBD2. Germline assignment: CDR1 SGHAT and CDR2 FQNNGV. CDR3 size: 14 residues. The V and J ends lost 4 bases and 6 bases, in that order; junction bases with no gene match: 2. CDR3 in DNA: TGTGCCAGCAGCTCCGGACTAGCGGGAGGCGAGCAGTACTTC. This codes for CASSSGLAGGEQYF.

The V and J genes are TRBV18 and TRBJ2-1; D is undetermined. Trimming removed 5 bases from V and 4 bases from J, with 6 bases in between. Per germline, CDR1 KGHSH and CDR2 LQKENI. The CDR3 totals 12 residues. The CDR3 is CASSGQYNEQFF. CDR3 nucleotide sequence: TGTGCCAGCTCAGGCCAGTACAATGAGCAGTTCTTC.

This clone was recorded once. The CDR3 region has the DNA TGTGCCAGCAGCCCTTCGGACACTCCTCTCTATGGCTACACCTTC. As protein: CASSPSDTPLYGYTF. J is TRBJ1-2 and V is TRBV9; TRBD1 is a possible D gene (5 bases). Germline V CDR1 and CDR2: SGDLS, YYNGEE. V lost 4 bases and J lost 4, with 17 bases in between. CDR3 length equals 15 residues.